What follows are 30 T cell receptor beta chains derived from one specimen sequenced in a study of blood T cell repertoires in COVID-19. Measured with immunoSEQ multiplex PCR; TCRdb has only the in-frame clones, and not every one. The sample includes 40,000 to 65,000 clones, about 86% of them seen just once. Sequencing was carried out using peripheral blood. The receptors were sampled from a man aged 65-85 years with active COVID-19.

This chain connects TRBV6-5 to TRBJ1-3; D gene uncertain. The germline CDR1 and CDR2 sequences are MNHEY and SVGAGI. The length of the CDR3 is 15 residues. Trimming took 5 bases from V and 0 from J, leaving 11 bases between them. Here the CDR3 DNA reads TGTGCCAGCAGTAAGGACTGGACCTCTGGAAACACCATATATTTT. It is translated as CASSKDWTSGNTIYF.

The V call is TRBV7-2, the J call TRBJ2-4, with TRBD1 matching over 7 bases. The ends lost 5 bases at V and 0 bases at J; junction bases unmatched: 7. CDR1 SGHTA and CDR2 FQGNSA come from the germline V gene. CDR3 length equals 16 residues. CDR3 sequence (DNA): TGTGCCAGCAGCCCGGGACAGCAACTAGCCAAAAACATTCAGTACTTC. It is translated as CASSPGQQLAKNIQYF. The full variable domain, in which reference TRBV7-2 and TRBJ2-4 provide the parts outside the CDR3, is GAGVSQSPSNKVTEKGKDVELRCDPISGHTALYWYRQSLGQGLEFLIYFQGNSAPDKSGLPSDRFSAERTGGSVSTLTIQRTQQEDSAVYLCASSPGQQLAKNIQYFGAGTRLSVL.

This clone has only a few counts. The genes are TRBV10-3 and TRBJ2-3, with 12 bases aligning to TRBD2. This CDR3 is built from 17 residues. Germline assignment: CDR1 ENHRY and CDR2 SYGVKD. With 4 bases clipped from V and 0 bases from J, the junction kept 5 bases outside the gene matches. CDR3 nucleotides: TGTGCCATCAGTGCGGGGACTAGCGGGTCTAGCACAGATACGCAGTATTTT. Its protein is CAISAGTSGSSTDTQYF.

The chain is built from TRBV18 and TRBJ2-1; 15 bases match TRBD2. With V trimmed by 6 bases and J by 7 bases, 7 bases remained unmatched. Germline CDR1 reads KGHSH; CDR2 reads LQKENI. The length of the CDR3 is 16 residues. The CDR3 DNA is TGTGCCAGCTCGGAGGGACTAGCGGGGGGTTCGAATGAGCAGTTCTTC. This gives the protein CASSEGLAGGSNEQFF. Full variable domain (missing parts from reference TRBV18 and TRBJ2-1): NAGVMQNPRHLVRRRGQEARLRCSPMKGHSHVYWYRQLPEEGLKFMVYLQKENIIDESGMPKERFSAEFPKEGPSILRIQQVVRGDSAAYFCASSEGLAGGSNEQFFGPGTRLTVL.

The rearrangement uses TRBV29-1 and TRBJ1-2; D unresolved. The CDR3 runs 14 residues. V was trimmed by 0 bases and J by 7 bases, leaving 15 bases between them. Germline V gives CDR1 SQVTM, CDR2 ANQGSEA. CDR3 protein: CSVEDRGFMRGYTF. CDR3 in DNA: TGCAGCGTTGAAGATCGAGGGTTTATGCGTGGCTACACCTTC. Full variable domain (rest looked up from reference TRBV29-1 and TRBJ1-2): SAVISQKPSRDICQRGTSLTIQCQVDSQVTMMFWYRQQPGQSLTLIATANQGSEATYESGFVIDKFPISRPNLTFSTLTVSNMSPEDSSIYLCSVEDRGFMRGYTFGSGTRLTVV.

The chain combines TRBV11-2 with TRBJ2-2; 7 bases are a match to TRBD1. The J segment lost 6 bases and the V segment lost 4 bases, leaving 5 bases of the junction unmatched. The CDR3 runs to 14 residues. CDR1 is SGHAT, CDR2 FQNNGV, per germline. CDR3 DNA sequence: TGTGCCAGCAGCTACACAGGGGTGGCCGGGGAGCTGTTTTTT. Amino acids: CASSYTGVAGELFF.

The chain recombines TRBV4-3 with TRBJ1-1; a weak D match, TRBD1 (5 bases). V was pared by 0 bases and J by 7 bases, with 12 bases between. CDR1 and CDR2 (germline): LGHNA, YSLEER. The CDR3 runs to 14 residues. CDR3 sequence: CASSQDLGVIEAFF. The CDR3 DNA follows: TGCGCCAGCAGCCAAGATCTAGGGGTAATTGAAGCTTTCTTT.

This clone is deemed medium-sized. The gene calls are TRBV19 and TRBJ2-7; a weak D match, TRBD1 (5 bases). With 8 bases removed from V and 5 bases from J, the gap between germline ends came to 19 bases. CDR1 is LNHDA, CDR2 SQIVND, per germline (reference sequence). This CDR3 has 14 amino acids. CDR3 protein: CASREAGYSNEQYF. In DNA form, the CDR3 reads TGTGCCAGTCGAGAGGCAGGGTATTCGAACGAGCAGTACTTC.

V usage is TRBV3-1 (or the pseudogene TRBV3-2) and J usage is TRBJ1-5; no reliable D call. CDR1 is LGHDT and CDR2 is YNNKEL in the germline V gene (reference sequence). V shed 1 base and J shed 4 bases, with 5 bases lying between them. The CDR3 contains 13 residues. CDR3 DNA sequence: TGTGCCAGCAGCCAAGGGCTTAATCAGCCCCAGCATTTT. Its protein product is CASSQGLNQPQHF.

CDR3 in amino acids: CSVASGVTEAFF. CDR3 nucleotides: TGCAGCGTTGCTTCGGGGGTCACTGAAGCTTTCTTT. The J gene is TRBJ1-1, the V gene TRBV29-1; possible D gene TRBD1, 5 bases. The V end lost 4 bases, the J end lost 4 bases, and 10 bases lay between the germline ends. This CDR3 is built from 12 residues. Per germline, CDR1 SQVTM and CDR2 ANQGSEA.

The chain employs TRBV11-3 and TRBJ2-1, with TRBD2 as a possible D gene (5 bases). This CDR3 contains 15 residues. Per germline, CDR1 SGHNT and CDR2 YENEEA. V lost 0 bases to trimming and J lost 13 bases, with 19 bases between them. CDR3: CASSLEEYGLREQFF. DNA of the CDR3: TGTGCCAGCAGCTTAGAGGAATACGGACTTCGGGAACAGTTCTTC. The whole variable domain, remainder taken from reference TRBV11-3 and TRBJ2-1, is EAGVVQSPRYKIIEKKQPVAFWCNPISGHNTLYWYLQNLGQGPELLIRYENEEAVDDSQLPKDRFSAERLKGVDSTLKIQPAELGDSAVYLCASSLEEYGLREQFFGPGTRLTVL.

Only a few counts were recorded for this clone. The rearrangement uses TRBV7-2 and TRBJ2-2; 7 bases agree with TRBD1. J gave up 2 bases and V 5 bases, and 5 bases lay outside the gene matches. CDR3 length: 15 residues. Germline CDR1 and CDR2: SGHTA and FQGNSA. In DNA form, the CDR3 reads TGTGCCAGCAGCCATGGACAGGCAAACACCGGGGAGCTGTTTTTT. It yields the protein CASSHGQANTGELFF.

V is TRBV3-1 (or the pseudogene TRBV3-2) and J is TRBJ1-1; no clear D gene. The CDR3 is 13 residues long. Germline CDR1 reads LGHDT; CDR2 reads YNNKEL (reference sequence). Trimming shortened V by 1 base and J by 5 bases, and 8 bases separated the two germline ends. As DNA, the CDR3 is TGTGCCAGCAGCCAAGGGAGGAGTACTGAAGCTTTCTTT. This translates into CASSQGRSTEAFF.

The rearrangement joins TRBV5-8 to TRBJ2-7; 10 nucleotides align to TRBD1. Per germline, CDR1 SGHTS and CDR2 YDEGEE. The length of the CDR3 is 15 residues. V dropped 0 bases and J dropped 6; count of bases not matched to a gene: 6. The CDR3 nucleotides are TGTGCCAGCAGCTTGGGAGGGACAGGGGCCTCCGAGCAGTACTTC. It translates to CASSLGGTGASEQYF.

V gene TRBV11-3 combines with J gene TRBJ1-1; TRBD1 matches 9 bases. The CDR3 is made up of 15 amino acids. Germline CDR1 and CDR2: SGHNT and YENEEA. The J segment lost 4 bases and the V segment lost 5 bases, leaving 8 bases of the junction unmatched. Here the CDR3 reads CASSPGTGSSTEAFF. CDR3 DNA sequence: TGTGCCAGCAGCCCGGGGACAGGGTCAAGCACTGAAGCTTTCTTT.

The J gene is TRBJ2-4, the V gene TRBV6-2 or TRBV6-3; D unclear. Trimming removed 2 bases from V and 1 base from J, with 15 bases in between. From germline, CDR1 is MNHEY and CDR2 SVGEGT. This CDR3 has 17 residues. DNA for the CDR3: TGTGCCAGCAGTTACCCCTACGCCCAGAGGGCCAAAAACATTCAGTACTTC. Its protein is CASSYPYAQRAKNIQYF.

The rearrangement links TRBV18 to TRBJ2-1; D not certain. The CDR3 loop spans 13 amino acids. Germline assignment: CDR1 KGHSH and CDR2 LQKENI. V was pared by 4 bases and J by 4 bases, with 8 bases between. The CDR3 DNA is TGTGCCAGCTCACGCCCTCAGTACAATGAGCAGTTCTTC. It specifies CASSRPQYNEQFF.

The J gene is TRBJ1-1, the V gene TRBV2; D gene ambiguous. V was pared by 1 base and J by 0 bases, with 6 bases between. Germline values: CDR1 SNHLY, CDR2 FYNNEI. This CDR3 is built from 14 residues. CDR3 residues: CASSEVLMNTEAFF. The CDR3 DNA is TGTGCCAGCAGTGAAGTACTGATGAACACTGAAGCTTTCTTT.

The CDR3 DNA follows: TGCGCCAGCAGCCAGGGGACTAGCGGGGTGTACGAGCAGTACTTC. Amino acids: CASSQGTSGVYEQYF. The chain is built from TRBV4-3 and TRBJ2-7, with 13 bases matching TRBD2. The CDR3 runs to 15 residues. Trimming removed 3 bases from V and 4 bases from J; junction bases left unmatched: 3. The germline V gene has CDR1 LGHNA and CDR2 YSLEER.

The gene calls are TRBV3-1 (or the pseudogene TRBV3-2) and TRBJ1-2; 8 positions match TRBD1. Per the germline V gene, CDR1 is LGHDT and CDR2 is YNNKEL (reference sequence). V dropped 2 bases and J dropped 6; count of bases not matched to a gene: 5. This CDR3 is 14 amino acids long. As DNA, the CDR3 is TGTGCCAGCAGCCAACTTCAGGGGGCTGATGGCTACACCTTC. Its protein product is CASSQLQGADGYTF.

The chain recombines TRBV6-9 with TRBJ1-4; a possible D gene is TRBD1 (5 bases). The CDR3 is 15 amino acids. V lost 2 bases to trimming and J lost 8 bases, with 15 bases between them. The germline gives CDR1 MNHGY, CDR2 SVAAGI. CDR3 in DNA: TGTGCCAGCAGTTATCCGAGGCCAGGGAACGAAAAACTGTTTTTT. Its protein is CASSYPRPGNEKLFF.

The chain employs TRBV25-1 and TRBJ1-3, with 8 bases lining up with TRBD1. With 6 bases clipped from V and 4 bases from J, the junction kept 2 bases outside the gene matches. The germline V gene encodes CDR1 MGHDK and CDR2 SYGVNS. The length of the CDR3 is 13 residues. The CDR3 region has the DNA TGTGCCAGCAGGCGGACAGGGGGAAACACCATATATTTT. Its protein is CASRRTGGNTIYF.

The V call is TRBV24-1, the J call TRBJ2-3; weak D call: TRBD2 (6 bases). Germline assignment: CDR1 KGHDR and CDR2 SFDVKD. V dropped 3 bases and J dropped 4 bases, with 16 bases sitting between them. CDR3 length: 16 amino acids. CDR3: CATSDQPGVAADTQYF. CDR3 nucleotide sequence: TGTGCCACCAGTGATCAACCGGGAGTAGCGGCAGATACGCAGTATTTT.

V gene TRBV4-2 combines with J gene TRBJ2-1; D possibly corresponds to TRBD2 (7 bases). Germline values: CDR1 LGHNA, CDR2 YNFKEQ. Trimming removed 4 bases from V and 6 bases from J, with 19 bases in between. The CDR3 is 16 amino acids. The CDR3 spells CASSPYQTGGLNEQFF. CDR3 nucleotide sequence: TGTGCCAGCAGCCCCTACCAGACGGGGGGCCTCAATGAGCAGTTCTTC.

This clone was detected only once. The DNA for the CDR3 is TGTGCCAGTAGTATATCGGAGACCCAGTACTTC. Translation: CASSISETQYF. V gene TRBV19 combines with J gene TRBJ2-5; no definite D call. CDR3 length: 11 amino acids. Per germline, CDR1 LNHDA and CDR2 SQIVND (reference sequence). Trimming shortened V by 2 bases and J by 5 bases, and 3 bases separated the two germline ends.

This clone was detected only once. The CDR3 is CASRGQNSYEQYF. The CDR3 bases are TGTGCCAGCAGAGGACAGAACTCCTACGAGCAGTACTTC. This chain links TRBV6-6 with TRBJ2-7; TRBD1 might be the D (6 bases). V was pared by 6 bases and J by 0 bases, with 9 bases between. This CDR3 is built from 13 residues. The germline gives CDR1 MNHNY, CDR2 SVGAGI (reference sequence).

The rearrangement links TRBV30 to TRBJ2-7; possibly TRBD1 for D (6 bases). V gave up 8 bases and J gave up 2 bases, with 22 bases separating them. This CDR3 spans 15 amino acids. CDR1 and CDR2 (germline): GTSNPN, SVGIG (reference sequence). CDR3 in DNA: TGTGCCCACAGGGTTTATGGGTACGGTGCCTACGAGCAGTACTTC. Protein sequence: CAHRVYGYGAYEQYF.

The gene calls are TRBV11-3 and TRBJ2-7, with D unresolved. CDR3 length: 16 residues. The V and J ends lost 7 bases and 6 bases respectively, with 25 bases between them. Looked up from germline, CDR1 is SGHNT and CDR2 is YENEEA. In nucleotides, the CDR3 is TGTGCCAGCACCCCTAACCGTGGAGTTGCCCCCTCCGAGCAGTACTTC. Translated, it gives CASTPNRGVAPSEQYF.

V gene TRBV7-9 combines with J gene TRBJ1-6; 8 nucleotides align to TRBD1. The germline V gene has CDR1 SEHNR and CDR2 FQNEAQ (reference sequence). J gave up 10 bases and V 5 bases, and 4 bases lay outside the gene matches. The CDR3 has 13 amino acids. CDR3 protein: CASSTTGGSPLHF. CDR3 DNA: TGTGCCAGCAGCACTACAGGGGGATCACCCCTCCACTTT.

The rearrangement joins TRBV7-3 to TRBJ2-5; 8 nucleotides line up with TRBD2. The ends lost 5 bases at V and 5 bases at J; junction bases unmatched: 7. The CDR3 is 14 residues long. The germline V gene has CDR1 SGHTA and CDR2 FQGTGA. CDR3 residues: CASSLRPGGETQYF. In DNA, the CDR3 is TGTGCCAGCAGCCTCCGCCCGGGGGGGGAGACCCAGTACTTC.